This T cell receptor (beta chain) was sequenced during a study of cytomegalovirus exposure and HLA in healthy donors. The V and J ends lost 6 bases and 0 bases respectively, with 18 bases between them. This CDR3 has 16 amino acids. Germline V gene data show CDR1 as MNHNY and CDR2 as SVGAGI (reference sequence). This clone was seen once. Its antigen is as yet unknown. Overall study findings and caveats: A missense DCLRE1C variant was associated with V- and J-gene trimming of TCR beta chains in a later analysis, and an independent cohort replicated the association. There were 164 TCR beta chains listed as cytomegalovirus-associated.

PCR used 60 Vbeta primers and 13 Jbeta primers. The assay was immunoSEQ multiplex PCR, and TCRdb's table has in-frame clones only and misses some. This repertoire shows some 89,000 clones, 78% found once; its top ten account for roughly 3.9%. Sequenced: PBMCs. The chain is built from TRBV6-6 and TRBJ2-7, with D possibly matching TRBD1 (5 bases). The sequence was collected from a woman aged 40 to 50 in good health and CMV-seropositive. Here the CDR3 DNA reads TGTGCCAGCAGAACGACAGCAGCCCAAAGCTCCTACGAGCAGTACTTC. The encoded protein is CASRTTAAQSSYEQYF.